Below, 29 T cell receptor beta chains from the same sample are listed, as sequenced in a study of beta chain features in type 1 diabetes. Expressed TCRB transcripts were sequenced, since all the RNA that had been isolated was reverse transcribed. Using immunoSEQ multiplex PCR, the repertoire was profiled, and TCRdb retains in-frame clones only, with some absent. The data contain under 950,000 clones, 15% to 20% of them singletons. The sequenced sample consisted of naive CD4+ T cells from blood. Receptors were obtained from a woman younger than 30 in good health.

The chain recombines TRBV7-8 with TRBJ2-1; TRBD1 matches at 7 bases. The V and J ends lost 3 bases and 4 bases, in that order; junction bases with no gene match: 6. Germline V lookup: CDR1 SGHVS, CDR2 FQNEAQ. The CDR3 covers 15 residues. The CDR3 protein is CASSFRDSRYNEQFF. The CDR3 nucleotides read TGTGCCAGCAGCTTCAGGGACAGCAGGTACAATGAGCAGTTCTTC.

CDR3 nucleotide sequence: TGTGCCAGCAGCTTCGGGCAGCCGGCTAACTATGGCTACACCTTC. Translation: CASSFGQPANYGYTF. This rearrangement joins TRBV7-9 to TRBJ1-2; D gene uncertain. CDR3 size: 15 residues. V dropped 3 bases and J dropped 0 bases, with 11 bases sitting between them. CDR1 and CDR2 from the germline V gene are SEHNR and FQNEAQ (reference sequence).

CDR3 loop: CASSSMGRGQPQHF. The CDR3 coding sequence is TGTGCCAGCAGTTCGATGGGCCGCGGTCAGCCCCAGCATTTT. This rearrangement joins TRBV6-6 to TRBJ1-5; D is undetermined. This CDR3 region has 14 residues. Trimming removed 4 bases from V and 6 bases from J, with 13 bases in between. Germline values: CDR1 MNHNY, CDR2 SVGAGI (reference sequence).

The V and J genes are TRBV28 and TRBJ1-5; TRBD1 might be the D (5 bases). V lost 5 bases and J lost 4, with 15 bases in between. From germline, CDR1 is MDHEN and CDR2 SYDVKM. There are 15 residues in the CDR3. CDR3 region: CASSTPGHRNQPQHF. The CDR3 bases are TGTGCCAGCAGTACACCGGGGCACAGAAATCAGCCCCAGCATTTT.

This clone was observed a few times. The chain has TRBV5-1 and TRBJ1-4; TRBD1 agrees at 7 bases. The junction had 11 bases not matched to a gene; V was cut back by 4 bases and J by 8 bases. CDR1 and CDR2 from the germline V gene are SGHRS and YFSETQ. CDR3 length: 15 residues. CDR3 region: CASSLRQGFSEKLFF. The CDR3 nucleotides are TGCGCCAGCAGCCTGCGACAGGGATTTTCGGAAAAACTGTTTTTT.

In its sample, this clone was seen a few times. The chain carries TRBV6-5 and TRBJ2-4; unclear D gene. Trimming stripped 7 bases from V and 3 bases from J, with 7 bases between. The length of the CDR3 is 12 residues. The germline V gene encodes CDR1 MNHEY and CDR2 SVGAGI. CDR3 nucleotide sequence: TGTGCCAGCATTGGCGGCAAAAACATTCAGTACTTC. Translation gives CASIGGKNIQYF.

The gene calls are TRBV20-1 and TRBJ1-1, with TRBD1 matching over 8 bases. The CDR3 is 11 residues long. Looked up from germline, CDR1 is DFQATT and CDR2 is SNEGSKA (reference sequence). The CDR3 loop is CSFTGGTEAFF. The CDR3 DNA follows: TGCAGCTTTACAGGGGGCACTGAAGCTTTCTTT.

V usage is TRBV27 and J usage is TRBJ1-2; 9 bases align to TRBD1. V lost 7 bases and J lost 6; bases outside the gene matches: 3. CDR3 length: 12 amino acids. Per germline, CDR1 MNHEY and CDR2 SMNVEV (reference sequence). The CDR3 DNA is TGTGCCAGCAAAACAGGGGGCGATGGCTACACCTTC. It yields the protein CASKTGGDGYTF.

The chain carries TRBV5-1 and TRBJ2-7; 9 bases line up with TRBD2. J lost 1 base, V lost 4 bases, and 9 bases had no gene match. Germline V gives CDR1 SGHRS, CDR2 YFSETQ. The CDR3 length is 16 residues. The DNA of the CDR3 is TGCGCCAGCAGCAGGAATCTAGCGGGACCGTCCTACGAGCAGTACTTC. This gives the protein CASSRNLAGPSYEQYF.

This clone was seen a single time. The chain links TRBV7-8 to TRBJ2-7; perhaps TRBD1 as D (5 bases). Between the trimmed V and J ends, which lost 6 bases and 3 bases, there was a span of 27 bases. The CDR3 is 18 residues long. Per the germline V gene, CDR1 is SGHVS and CDR2 is FQNEAQ. The CDR3 loop is CASSRAKGLRVEVYEQYF. In DNA, the CDR3 is TGTGCCAGCAGTCGAGCCAAGGGGCTAAGGGTCGAGGTCTACGAGCAGTACTTC.

The chain links TRBV7-9 to TRBJ1-4; D might be TRBD1 (5 bases). Germline CDR1 and CDR2: SEHNR and FQNEAQ (reference sequence). The CDR3 has 16 residues. V dropped 5 bases and J dropped 8 bases, with 21 bases sitting between them. CDR3 sequence (DNA): TGTGCCAGCAGCATAAGCAGGACGGGACTGATAGAAAAACTGTTTTTT. Translation gives CASSISRTGLIEKLFF.

This clone was counted a few times. This rearrangement joins TRBV19 to TRBJ2-6, with D maybe TRBD1 (6 bases). This CDR3 is 16 amino acids long. The V end was cut by 4 bases, the J end by 1 base, with 11 bases between. Per germline, CDR1 LNHDA and CDR2 SQIVND (reference sequence). CDR3 loop: CASSNRVPSGANVLTF. In nucleotides, the CDR3 is TGTGCCAGTAGTAACAGGGTTCCATCTGGGGCCAACGTCCTGACTTTC.

The V gene is TRBV7-8, the J gene TRBJ1-5, with TRBD1 matching over 8 bases. This CDR3 has 16 amino acids. Germline CDR1 and CDR2: SGHVS and FQNEAQ. With 5 bases clipped from V and 7 bases from J, the junction kept 13 bases outside the gene matches. The CDR3 protein is CASSRDRTGMIQPQHF. The CDR3 DNA reads as TGTGCCAGCAGCCGAGATCGGACAGGGATGATCCAGCCCCAGCATTTT.

This clone occurred a few times. V usage is TRBV27 and J usage is TRBJ1-1; D gene ambiguous. Trimming left V 1 base short and J 7 bases short, with 7 bases between. Germline values: CDR1 MNHEY, CDR2 SMNVEV (reference sequence). The CDR3 contains 12 residues. Here the CDR3 reads CASSLWEGEAFF. The DNA of the CDR3 is TGTGCCAGCAGTTTATGGGAGGGTGAAGCTTTCTTT.

In its sample, this clone was seen a few times. The V gene is TRBV11-2, the J gene TRBJ2-5, with 8 bases matching TRBD1. Looked up from germline, CDR1 is SGHAT and CDR2 is FQNNGV. This CDR3 has 16 amino acids. V gave up 4 bases and J gave up 5 bases; unmatched junction bases: 12. CDR3 protein: CASSSGQGRIRETQYF. The CDR3 DNA reads as TGTGCCAGCAGCTCCGGACAGGGTAGAATACGGGAGACCCAGTACTTC.

This clone was seen more than once but under ten times. This chain connects TRBV7-2 to TRBJ2-3; D possibly corresponds to TRBD1 (5 bases). This CDR3 has 14 amino acids. Trimming took off 0 bases at V and 8 bases at J, with 12 bases between the two ends. Per the germline V gene, CDR1 is SGHTA and CDR2 is FQGNSA. CDR3 loop: CASSLATQGGTQYF. CDR3 nucleotide sequence: TGTGCCAGCAGCTTAGCAACCCAGGGCGGTACGCAGTATTTT.

This clone appeared a few times. The chain recombines TRBV7-8 with TRBJ2-1, with 7 bases that match TRBD1. The CDR3 is 15 amino acids. The J segment lost 9 bases and the V segment lost 2 bases, leaving 10 bases of the junction unmatched. Germline V gene data show CDR1 as SGHVS and CDR2 as FQNEAQ. As DNA, the CDR3 is TGTGCCAGCAGCTTACTGAGACAGGGTTCGTTTGAGCAGTTCTTC. Its translation: CASSLLRQGSFEQFF.

The chain joins TRBV15 to TRBJ1-5; 8 nucleotides match TRBD1. The CDR3 totals 16 residues. The J segment lost 4 bases and the V segment lost 1 base, leaving 6 bases of the junction unmatched. Germline V gene sequence: CDR1 LNHNV, CDR2 YYDKDF (reference sequence). The CDR3 bases are TGTGCCACCAGCAGAGGACAGGGGACAGCTAATCAGCCCCAGCATTTT. Translating gives CATSRGQGTANQPQHF.

As concerns this clone: In the same sample, other DNA sequences code for this CDR3. The V call is TRBV7-2, the J call TRBJ2-7; D unclear. CDR1 and CDR2 from the germline V gene are SGHTA and FQGNSA. The CDR3 totals 12 residues. V was trimmed by 1 base and J by 4 bases, leaving 5 bases between them. Here the CDR3 reads CASSLVGYEQYF. Here the CDR3 DNA reads TGTGCCAGCAGCTTAGTCGGTTACGAGCAGTACTTC.

The rearrangement uses TRBV6-1 and TRBJ2-1; D is possibly TRBD2 (6 bases). CDR3 length: 15 residues. The V gene's germline CDR1 is MNHNS and CDR2 SASEGT. Trimming pared 1 base from V and 3 bases from J, leaving 10 bases between. The CDR3: CASSEGGGSYNEQFF. The CDR3 DNA sequence: TGTGCCAGCAGTGAAGGTGGGGGGAGCTACAATGAGCAGTTCTTC.

This clone was seen more than once but under ten times. The chain has TRBV10-3 and TRBJ2-2; D gene ambiguous. Germline V lookup: CDR1 ENHRY, CDR2 SYGVKD. This CDR3 is 11 amino acids long. Trimming removed 0 bases from V and 9 bases from J, with 2 bases in between. The CDR3 loop reads CAISESRELFF. DNA of the CDR3: TGTGCCATCAGTGAGTCTAGGGAGCTGTTTTTT.

The gene calls are TRBV6-5 and TRBJ2-1; D not certain. Trimming took 6 bases from V and 8 from J, leaving 14 bases between them. The CDR3 is 13 residues long. Germline V gene data show CDR1 as MNHEY and CDR2 as SVGAGI. CDR3 amino acids: CASSGAPFDEQFF. In nucleotides, the CDR3 is TGTGCCAGCAGCGGAGCCCCCTTTGATGAGCAGTTCTTC.

This clone was observed a few times. This chain joins TRBV18 and TRBJ2-1; D perhaps matches TRBD1 (6 bases). Per germline, CDR1 KGHSH and CDR2 LQKENI. The V end was cut by 6 bases, the J end by 5 bases, with 14 bases between. This CDR3 is built from 14 residues. The CDR3 sequence is CASSLASGDNEQFF. The CDR3, as DNA: TGTGCCAGCTCTCTGGCTTCAGGGGACAATGAGCAGTTCTTC.

This chain joins TRBV6-6 and TRBJ2-7, with D possibly matching TRBD1 (5 bases). The CDR3 has 14 amino acids. The V and J ends lost 7 bases and 0 bases respectively, with 13 bases between them. Per the germline V gene, CDR1 is MNHNY and CDR2 is SVGAGI (reference sequence). The CDR3 nucleotides are TGTGCCAGCAAACAACAGGATAGCTCCTACGAGCAGTACTTC. Its protein is CASKQQDSSYEQYF.

This rearrangement joins TRBV29-1 to TRBJ2-7, with 12 bases identical to TRBD1. Germline CDR1 is SQVTM and CDR2 is ANQGSEA. This CDR3 comprises 14 residues. Trimming cost V 4 bases and J 3 bases; bases outside gene matches: 4. CDR3: CSVVGTGGYYEQYF. CDR3 nucleotide sequence: TGCAGCGTTGTGGGGACAGGGGGCTACTACGAGCAGTACTTC.

V and J are TRBV7-8 and TRBJ2-3; TRBD2 aligns across 12 bases. V gave up 4 bases and J gave up 3 bases; unmatched junction bases: 5. There are 16 residues in the CDR3. Germline lookup yields CDR1 SGHVS and CDR2 FQNEAQ. The CDR3 loop is CASSSILAGGTDTQYF. DNA for the CDR3: TGTGCCAGCAGCTCCATCCTAGCGGGAGGGACAGATACGCAGTATTTT.

This clone was recorded a few times. V usage is TRBV19 and J usage is TRBJ1-1; perhaps TRBD1 as D (6 bases). The CDR3 covers 13 residues. The germline CDR1 and CDR2 sequences are LNHDA and SQIVND (reference sequence). The V end was cut by 5 bases, the J end by 11 bases, with 18 bases between. The CDR3, as DNA: TGTGCCAGTAGTGTAAGCCGGGACACCGAGGCTTTCTTT. This translates into CASSVSRDTEAFF.

The chain recombines TRBV19 with TRBJ2-7; D gene uncertain. The CDR3 runs to 13 residues. The V gene lost 4 bases and the J gene lost 2 bases, with 9 bases spanning the gap. CDR1 is LNHDA, CDR2 SQIVND, per germline (reference sequence). As DNA, the CDR3 is TGTGCCAGTAGTACGGGTTCGACCTACGAGCAGTACTTC. Amino acid sequence: CASSTGSTYEQYF. The variable domain in full, completed from reference TRBV19 and TRBJ2-7, reads DGGITQSPKYLFRKEGQNVTLSCEQNLNHDAMYWYRQDPGQGLRLIYYSQIVNDFQKGDIAEGYSVSREKKESFPLTVTSAQKNPTAFYLCASSTGSTYEQYFGPGTRLTVT.

The genes are TRBV6-6 and TRBJ2-3; D not resolved. This CDR3 is 12 amino acids long. V was trimmed by 6 bases and J by 6 bases, leaving 10 bases between them. Germline V gene lookup returns CDR1 MNHNY and CDR2 SVGAGI (reference sequence). CDR3 amino acids: CASSLKGDTQYF. CDR3 DNA: TGTGCCAGCAGCCTTAAAGGGGATACGCAGTATTTT.